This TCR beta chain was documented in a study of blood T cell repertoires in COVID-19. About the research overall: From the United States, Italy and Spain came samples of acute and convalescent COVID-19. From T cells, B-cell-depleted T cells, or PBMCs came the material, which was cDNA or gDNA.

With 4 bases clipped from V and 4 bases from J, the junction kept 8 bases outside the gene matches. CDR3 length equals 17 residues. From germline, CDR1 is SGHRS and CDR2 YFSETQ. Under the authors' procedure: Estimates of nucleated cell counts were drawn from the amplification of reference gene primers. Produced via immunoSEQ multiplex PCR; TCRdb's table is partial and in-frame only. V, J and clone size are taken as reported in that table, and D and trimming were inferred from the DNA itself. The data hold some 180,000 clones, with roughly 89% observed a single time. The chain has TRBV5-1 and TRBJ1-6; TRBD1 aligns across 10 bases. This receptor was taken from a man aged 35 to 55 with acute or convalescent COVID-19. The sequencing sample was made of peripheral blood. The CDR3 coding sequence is TGCGCCAGCAGCCGAGTAGGACAGGGGGATTATAATTCACCCCTCCACTTT. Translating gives CASSRVGQGDYNSPLHF. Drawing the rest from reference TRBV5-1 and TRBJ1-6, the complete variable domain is KAGVTQTPRYLIKTRGQQVTLSCSPISGHRSVSWYQQTPGQGLQFLFEYFSETQRNKGNFPGRFSGRQFSNSRSEMNVSTLELGDSALYLCASSRVGQGDYNSPLHFGNGTRLTVT.